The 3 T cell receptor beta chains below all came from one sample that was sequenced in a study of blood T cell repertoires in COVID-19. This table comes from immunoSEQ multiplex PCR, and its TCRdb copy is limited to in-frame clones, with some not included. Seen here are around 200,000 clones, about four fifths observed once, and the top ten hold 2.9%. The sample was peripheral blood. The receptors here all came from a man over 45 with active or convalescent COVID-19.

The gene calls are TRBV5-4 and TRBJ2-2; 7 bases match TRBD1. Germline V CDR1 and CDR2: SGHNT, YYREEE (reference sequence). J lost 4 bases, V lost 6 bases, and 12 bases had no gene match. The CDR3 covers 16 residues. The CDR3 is CASTAGPGQFTGELFF. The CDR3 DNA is TGTGCCAGCACCGCTGGCCCGGGACAGTTCACCGGGGAGCTGTTTTTT. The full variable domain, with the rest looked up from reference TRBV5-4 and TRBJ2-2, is ETGVTQSPTHLIKTRGQQVTLRCSSQSGHNTVSWYQQALGQGPQFIFQYYREEENGRGNFPPRFSGLQFPNYSSELNVNALELDDSALYLCASTAGPGQFTGELFFGEGSRLTVL.

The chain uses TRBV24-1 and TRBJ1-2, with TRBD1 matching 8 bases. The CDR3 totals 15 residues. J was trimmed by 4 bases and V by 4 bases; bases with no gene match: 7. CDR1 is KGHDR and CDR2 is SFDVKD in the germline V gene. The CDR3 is CATSDPTTGAYGYTF. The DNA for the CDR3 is TGTGCCACCAGTGACCCTACGACAGGGGCCTATGGCTACACCTTC.

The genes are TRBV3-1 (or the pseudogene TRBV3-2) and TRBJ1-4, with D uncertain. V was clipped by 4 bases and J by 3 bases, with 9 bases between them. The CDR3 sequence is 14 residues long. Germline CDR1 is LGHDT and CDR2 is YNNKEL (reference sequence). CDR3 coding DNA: TGTGCCAGCAGCCCGGTGGTGGCTAATGAAAAACTGTTTTTT. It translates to CASSPVVANEKLFF.